This T cell receptor (beta chain) derives from a study of blood T cell repertoires in COVID-19. Study-wide background: COVID-19 samples, acute and convalescent, were from the United States, Italy and Spain. T cells, B-cell-depleted T cells, or PBMCs supplied cDNA or gDNA.

Per germline, CDR1 GTSNPN and CDR2 SVGIG (reference sequence). CDR3 length: 14 amino acids. V was clipped by 4 bases and J by 8 bases; unmatched bases: 11. Source study methods: The assay estimated nucleated cells by amplifying reference gene primers. Profiling relied on immunoSEQ multiplex PCR, and the TCRdb table lists in-frame clones only, not all of them. The DNA gave D and trimming, while V, J and clone size come from that table. The table lists approximately 210,000 clones, 92% of them singletons. The TCR comes from a man younger than 45 with acute or convalescent COVID-19. The material sequenced was peripheral blood. J is TRBJ2-1 and V is TRBV30; TRBD2 agrees at 7 bases. The CDR3 reads CAWMVRITSDEQFF. In DNA, the CDR3 is TGTGCCTGGATGGTTCGAATTACTAGCGATGAGCAGTTCTTC.